This record looks at one T cell receptor (beta chain) sequence and its context. This sample was included in a study of T cell responses to AZD1222 COVID-19 vaccine. Germline lookup yields CDR1 SNHLY and CDR2 FYNNEI. V lost 3 bases and J 4 bases, leaving 18 bases between the germline ends. The CDR3 has 16 residues. TCRdb keeps only in-frame clones here, not all; method: immunoSEQ multiplex PCR. This table has under 150,000 clones, over 75% appearing once. J is TRBJ1-2 and V is TRBV2; D perhaps matches TRBD1 (5 bases). The receptor comes from an adult in good health. The sequencing here drew on peripheral blood, taken on day 0 of AZD1222 vaccination. The CDR3 DNA reads TGTGCCAGCAGTGATAGAAATTTCTGGGGACGCTATGGCTACACCTTC. It translates to CASSDRNFWGRYGYTF. Based on the CDR3 plus reference TRBV2 and TRBJ1-2, the full variable domain is EPEVTQTPSHQVTQMGQEVILRCVPISNHLYFYWYRQILGQKVEFLVSFYNNEISEKSEIFDDQFSVERPDGSNFTLKIRSTKLEDSAMYFCASSDRNFWGRYGYTFGSGTRLTVV.